These 27 T cell receptor beta chains originate from one sample sequenced in a study of cytomegalovirus exposure and HLA in healthy donors. With 60 Vbeta and 13 Jbeta primers, the PCR was carried out. Profiling relied on immunoSEQ multiplex PCR, and the TCRdb table lists in-frame clones only, not all of them. The data hold roughly 150,000 clones, with roughly two thirds observed a single time. Sequencing was done on a sample of PBMCs. Receptor source: a woman younger than 30 in good health and CMV-seropositive.

The rearrangement uses TRBV6-5 and TRBJ1-1; possibly TRBD1 for D (5 bases). Per germline, CDR1 MNHEY and CDR2 SVGAGI. The V gene lost 4 bases and the J gene lost 1 base, with 13 bases spanning the gap. The CDR3 contains 15 residues. CDR3 region: CASSSRLGQNTEAFF. CDR3 nucleotides: TGTGCCAGCAGTTCACGTTTGGGGCAGAACACTGAAGCTTTCTTT.

The chain carries TRBV13 and TRBJ2-5; 15 bases line up with TRBD2. Losses at the gene ends were 5 bases for V and 3 bases for J; bases not matched to a gene: 4. Germline loops: CDR1 PRHDT, CDR2 FYEKMQ (reference sequence). The CDR3 loop spans 16 amino acids. As DNA, the CDR3 is TGTGCCAGCAGCCCCTGGACTAGCGGGGGGGAAGAGACCCAGTACTTC. Its protein product is CASSPWTSGGEETQYF.

This clone was picked up a small number of times. The chain carries TRBV2 and TRBJ1-4; the D gene is possibly TRBD1 (5 bases). Germline assignment: CDR1 SNHLY and CDR2 FYNNEI. The CDR3 contains 13 residues. V dropped 6 bases and J dropped 8 bases, with 13 bases sitting between them. CDR3 coding DNA: TGTGCCAGCAGCAGGGAGGTAGTCGAAAAACTGTTTTTT. It encodes CASSREVVEKLFF. The full variable domain, rest sourced from reference TRBV2 and TRBJ1-4, is EPEVTQTPSHQVTQMGQEVILRCVPISNHLYFYWYRQILGQKVEFLVSFYNNEISEKSEIFDDQFSVERPDGSNFTLKIRSTKLEDSAMYFCASSREVVEKLFFGSGTQLSVL.

The chain couples TRBV27 to TRBJ1-6; TRBD1 aligns across 8 bases. The V gene's germline CDR1 is MNHEY and CDR2 SMNVEV (reference sequence). With V trimmed by 2 bases and J by 10 bases, 4 bases remained unmatched. CDR3 length: 14 residues. For the CDR3, the DNA is TGTGCCAGCAGTTTACTGCAGGGGGCATCACCCCTCCACTTT. Amino acid sequence: CASSLLQGASPLHF.

The chain carries TRBV14 and TRBJ2-1; D is ambiguous. This CDR3 has 12 residues. Germline-derived CDR1 and CDR2 are SGHDN and FVKESK. Between the trimmed V and J ends, which lost 5 bases and 4 bases, there was a span of 6 bases. In nucleotides, the CDR3 is TGTGCCAGCAGCGGTCAGTACAATGAGCAGTTCTTC. It translates to CASSGQYNEQFF.

The rearrangement joins TRBV25-1 to TRBJ1-2; D is undetermined. Trimming took 3 bases from V and 4 from J, leaving 18 bases between them. This CDR3 is 16 amino acids long. CDR1 is MGHDK, CDR2 SYGVNS, per germline. CDR3 bases: TGTGCCAGCAGTGATTCCGGGGTGGGAACAGCCTATGGCTACACCTTC. It yields the protein CASSDSGVGTAYGYTF.

V and J are TRBV7-9 and TRBJ2-5; 7 bases align to TRBD1. The DNA matches TRBJ2-7 better at its end, which makes the J call doubtful. From germline, CDR1 is SEHNR and CDR2 FQNEAQ (reference sequence). This CDR3 is 15 amino acids long. In DNA form, the CDR3 reads TGTGCCAGCAGCTTCCAATCCGGGACAGAGGACGAGCAGTACTTC. Translation gives CASSFQSGTEDEQYF.

The chain couples TRBV4-3 to TRBJ2-3; D is possibly TRBD2 (5 bases). The CDR3 sequence is 13 residues long. V was cut by 3 bases and J by 6 bases, with 10 bases left in between. The germline CDR1 and CDR2 sequences are LGHNA and YSLEER. The CDR3: CASSQQDWDTQYF. The DNA for the CDR3 is TGCGCCAGCAGCCAGCAGGACTGGGATACGCAGTATTTT.

In nucleotides, the CDR3 is TGCGCCAGCAGCTTGTCCGCAACGACTATGAACACTGAAGCTTTCTTT. It codes for CASSLSATTMNTEAFF. The genes are TRBV5-1 and TRBJ1-1; D uncertain. Germline V CDR1 and CDR2: SGHRS, YFSETQ. V was cut by 1 base and J by 0 bases, with 13 bases left in between. CDR3 size: 16 residues.

This sequence joins TRBV5-4 and TRBJ1-1, with TRBD1 as a possible D gene (5 bases). Germline CDR1 is SGHNT and CDR2 is YYREEE (reference sequence). Trimming shortened V by 5 bases and J by 6 bases, and 14 bases separated the two germline ends. The CDR3 is 13 residues long. The CDR3 DNA reads TGTGCCAGCAGGGGCTGGGGCGACGCTGAAGCTTTCTTT. This encodes CASRGWGDAEAFF.

The chain recombines TRBV6-6 with TRBJ1-1; 10 nucleotides line up with TRBD1. The trim removed 5 bases at V and 5 bases at J, leaving 5 bases unmatched. The CDR3 contains 14 residues. Germline V gene sequence: CDR1 MNHNY, CDR2 SVGAGI (reference sequence). The CDR3: CASSARDRGTEAFF. CDR3 sequence (DNA): TGTGCCAGCAGTGCCCGGGACAGGGGAACTGAAGCTTTCTTT.

This clone has more than one count but fewer than ten. The chain uses TRBV5-4 and TRBJ2-3; TRBD1 matches 11 bases. Losses at the gene ends were 4 bases for V and 8 bases for J; bases not matched to a gene: 3. Germline CDR1 reads SGHNT; CDR2 reads YYREEE (reference sequence). The length of the CDR3 is 13 residues. CDR3 DNA sequence: TGTGCCAGCAGCGAGGACAGGGGGCTTACGCAGTATTTT. Its translation is CASSEDRGLTQYF.

The chain joins TRBV9 to TRBJ2-5; 10 nucleotides match TRBD2. Looked up from germline, CDR1 is SGDLS and CDR2 is YYNGEE. This CDR3 has 17 amino acids. V dropped 6 bases and J dropped 4; count of bases not matched to a gene: 15. The DNA for the CDR3 is TGTGCCAGCACCGCCACTGGTGGCCTAGCGGGGGCAGAGACCCAGTACTTC. As protein: CASTATGGLAGAETQYF.

The V call is TRBV19, the J call TRBJ1-5; D remains ambiguous. The V and J ends lost 5 bases and 5 bases respectively, with 7 bases between them. The CDR3 sequence is 12 residues long. CDR1 and CDR2 (germline): LNHDA, SQIVND (reference sequence). This chain's CDR3 is CASSGDHQPQHF. The DNA for the CDR3 is TGTGCCAGTAGTGGAGACCATCAGCCCCAGCATTTT.

The chain carries TRBV19 and TRBJ1-4; TRBD1 is a possible D gene (5 bases). The germline gives CDR1 LNHDA, CDR2 SQIVND (reference sequence). Trimming took 0 bases from V and 8 from J, leaving 19 bases between them. This CDR3 is 17 amino acids long. CDR3 sequence reads: CASSIDGAQGSEEKLFF. The CDR3 DNA reads as TGTGCCAGTAGTATAGATGGGGCGCAGGGATCTGAGGAAAAACTGTTTTTT.

V gene TRBV7-2 combines with J gene TRBJ1-2, with D perhaps matching TRBD1 (5 bases). Germline loops: CDR1 SGHTA, CDR2 FQGNSA. This CDR3 has 13 residues. V dropped 5 bases and J dropped 5 bases, with 12 bases sitting between them. CDR3 DNA sequence: TGTGCCAGCAGCCCAGGGCTGGGGTATGGCTACACCTTC. Encoded protein: CASSPGLGYGYTF.

This chain links TRBV15 with TRBJ1-2; the D is unclear. The germline CDR1 and CDR2 sequences are LNHNV and YYDKDF (reference sequence). The CDR3 is 14 amino acids. Trimming removed 0 bases at V and 4 bases at J, with 9 bases between. CDR3 amino acids: CATSRDELVYGYTF. The CDR3 DNA sequence: TGTGCCACCAGCAGAGATGAGTTAGTCTATGGCTACACCTTC. The variable domain in full, completed from reference TRBV15 and TRBJ1-2, reads DAMVIQNPRYQVTQFGKPVTLSCSQTLNHNVMYWYQQKSSQAPKLLFHYYDKDFNNEADTPDNFQSRRPNTSFCFLDIRSPGLGDTAMYLCATSRDELVYGYTFGSGTRLTVV.

In its sample, this clone was seen a few times. This chain's CDR3 is CASSLTVQQNSPLHF. DNA for the CDR3: TGCGCCAGCAGCTTAACAGTACAGCAAAATTCACCCCTCCACTTT. This chain connects TRBV5-1 to TRBJ1-6; no firm D call. Trimming shortened V by 2 bases and J by 7 bases, and 13 bases separated the two germline ends. The CDR3 runs 15 residues. The germline V gene encodes CDR1 SGHRS and CDR2 YFSETQ.

The sample holds one count of this clone. V is TRBV5-4 and J is TRBJ2-7; D gene uncertain. The CDR3 consists of 14 residues. Germline assignment: CDR1 SGHNT and CDR2 YYREEE (reference sequence). V lost 2 bases to trimming and J lost 0 bases, with 9 bases between them. DNA for the CDR3: TGTGCCAGCAGCTTACCGGTAAACTCCTACGAGCAGTACTTC. Amino acid sequence: CASSLPVNSYEQYF.

This clone was found once. The rearrangement links TRBV30 to TRBJ2-7; D is ambiguous. The CDR3 runs 14 residues. CDR1 GTSNPN and CDR2 SVGIG come from the germline V gene (reference sequence). V lost 0 bases and J lost 1, with 10 bases in between. Here the CDR3 reads CAWSVQSPSYEQYF. The CDR3, as DNA: TGTGCCTGGAGTGTACAGTCGCCTTCCTACGAGCAGTACTTC.

The genes are TRBV7-2 and TRBJ2-5; unclear D gene. V was cut by 6 bases and J by 4 bases, with 18 bases left in between. The CDR3 covers 15 residues. Germline V CDR1 and CDR2: SGHTA, FQGNSA. The DNA of the CDR3 is TGTGCCAGCAGTTCAAGCTCTCTTCTCGGAGAGACCCAGTACTTC. Encoded protein: CASSSSSLLGETQYF.

The CDR3 loop is CASSLAAVGANVLTF. CDR3 nucleotides: TGTGCCAGCAGCTTGGCAGCGGTTGGGGCCAACGTCCTGACTTTC. J is TRBJ2-6 and V is TRBV5-6; the D gene is possibly TRBD2 (5 bases). CDR1 is SGHDT, CDR2 YYEEEE, per germline. The CDR3 is 15 residues long. V lost 0 bases and J lost 3, with 7 bases in between. The variable domain in full, with the rest retrieved from reference TRBV5-6 and TRBJ2-6, is DAGVTQSPTHLIKTRGQQVTLRCSPKSGHDTVSWYQQALGQGPQFIFQYYEEEERQRGNFPDRFSGHQFPNYSSELNVNALLLGDSALYLCASSLAAVGANVLTFGAGSRLTVL.

The chain couples TRBV6-5 to TRBJ2-5; TRBD2 agrees at 8 bases. With 0 bases clipped from V and 0 bases from J, the junction kept 0 bases outside the gene matches. The CDR3 consists of 15 residues. Germline V gene lookup returns CDR1 MNHEY and CDR2 SVGAGI. The CDR3 DNA sequence: TGTGCCAGCAGTTACTCTAGCGGGGACCAAGAGACCCAGTACTTC. Translation gives CASSYSSGDQETQYF.

V usage is TRBV7-6 and J usage is TRBJ2-3; 8 nucleotides align to TRBD2. Per the germline V gene, CDR1 is SGHVS and CDR2 is FNYEAQ. The CDR3 contains 15 residues. Trimming removed 2 bases from V and 6 bases from J; junction bases left unmatched: 7. CDR3 in amino acids: CASSLLDSGDDTQYF. The CDR3 coding sequence is TGTGCCAGCAGCTTACTAGATAGCGGGGATGATACGCAGTATTTT. Using reference TRBV7-6 and TRBJ2-3 for the parts outside the CDR3, the full variable domain is GAGVSQSPRYKVTKRGQDVALRCDPISGHVSLYWYRQALGQGPEFLTYFNYEAQQDKSGLPNDRFSAERPEGSISTLTIQRTEQRDSAMYRCASSLLDSGDDTQYFGPGTRLTVL.

V gene TRBV4-3 combines with J gene TRBJ2-1; the D is unclear. In germline, CDR1 is LGHNA, CDR2 YSLEER. There are 12 residues in the CDR3. Trimming pared 0 bases from V and 9 bases from J, leaving 6 bases between. The CDR3 spells CASSQERREQFF. The CDR3 DNA reads TGCGCCAGCAGCCAAGAGCGCCGTGAGCAGTTCTTC.

This clone has a handful of counts. This chain joins TRBV6-5 and TRBJ2-1, with TRBD2 matching over 10 bases. The CDR3 spans 14 residues. Unmatched junction bases numbered 3, after V lost 7 bases and J lost 3 bases. The germline V gene has CDR1 MNHEY and CDR2 SVGAGI. The chain's CDR3 is CASKTSGVYNEQFF. In nucleotides, the CDR3 is TGTGCCAGCAAAACTAGCGGGGTCTACAATGAGCAGTTCTTC.

The rearrangement links TRBV4-3 to TRBJ1-2; D is ambiguous. Trimming stripped 0 bases from V and 5 bases from J, with 10 bases between. Germline V gene data show CDR1 as LGHNA and CDR2 as YSLEER. CDR3 length equals 14 residues. CDR3 amino acids: CASSQDNDFYGYTF. The CDR3 DNA is TGCGCCAGCAGCCAAGACAATGACTTTTATGGCTACACCTTC.